These T cell receptor beta chains were read from a single sample in a study of T cell responses to AZD1222 COVID-19 vaccine. Only in-frame clones appear in the TCRdb table, and some are missing; sequencing was by immunoSEQ multiplex PCR. Seen here are around 100,000 clones, roughly 87% observed once, and the top ten hold 16%. The specimen was peripheral blood, collected on day 0 of AZD1222 vaccination. The receptors were sampled from an adult in good health. Both conserved end residues are trimmed from each CDR3.

TRBV19	ASSIVSALSTNEKLF
TRBV5-8	ASSPLRDYKQETQY
TRBV2	ASSLPGIYTEAF
TRBV30	AWRRGRANEKLF
TRBV18	ASTAGTGGSYEQY
TRBV19	ASSIRAQGTYEQY
TRBV28	ATDRNYGYT
TRBV5-1	ASSRTGERSTDTQY
TRBV9	ASSDTGSTYNEQF
TRBV6-5	ASSPTLATEAF
TRBV7-9	ASSSKGPYEQY
TRBV5-1	ASSSENTGELF
TRBV19	ASSLQGVTEAF
TRBV9	ASSPGKGGYNEQF
TRBV6-5	ASSYGTDASKVQY
TRBV2	ASSRTGDNEQY
TRBV5-1	ASSLLGGTYNEQF
TRBV7-9	ASSLSYRSNTEAF
TRBV27	ASSLSAGGYNEQF
TRBV27	ASSPEGTDTQY
TRBV19	ASTSGAGSYEQY
TRBV7-3	ASSSGPGLQQF
TRBV6-1	ASSDLANSPLH
TRBV6-1	ASSEAYRTYEQY
TRBV5-1	ASSQLAGGDNEQF
TRBV3-1/TRBV3-2	ASSQAGTSSDTQY
TRBV27	ASSLDRGGNTEAF
TRBV6-6	ASSVDSLSGNTIY
TRBV19	ASSIVAGNQPQH
TRBV6-2/TRBV6-3	ASSAQAAGRGSYEQY
TRBV11-3	ASSLAGTSYNEQF
TRBV29-1	SVMTGTGGTGELF
TRBV7-9	ASSFWTENTEAF
TRBV10-3	AISDPNETGNEKLF
TRBV19	ASSIWTDGHQPQH
TRBV7-2	ASSILGQGKF
TRBV5-4	ASSTTSEYSYEQY
TRBV6-2/TRBV6-3	ASSNQGSDEQF
TRBV6-1	ASSGSGRGDINEQF
TRBV5-1	ASSSQGSGSRNEQF
TRBV30	AWSASYGYT